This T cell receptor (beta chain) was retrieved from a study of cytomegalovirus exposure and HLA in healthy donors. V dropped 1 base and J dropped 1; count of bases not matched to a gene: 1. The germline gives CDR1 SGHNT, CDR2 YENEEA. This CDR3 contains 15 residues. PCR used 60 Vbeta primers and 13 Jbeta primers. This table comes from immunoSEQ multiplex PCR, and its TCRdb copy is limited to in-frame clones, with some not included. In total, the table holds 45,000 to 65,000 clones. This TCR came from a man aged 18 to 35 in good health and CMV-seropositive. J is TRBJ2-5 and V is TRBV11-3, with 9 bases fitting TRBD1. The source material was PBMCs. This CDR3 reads CASSLGTGAQETQYF. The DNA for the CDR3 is TGTGCCAGCAGCTTAGGGACAGGGGCCCAAGAGACCCAGTACTTC.